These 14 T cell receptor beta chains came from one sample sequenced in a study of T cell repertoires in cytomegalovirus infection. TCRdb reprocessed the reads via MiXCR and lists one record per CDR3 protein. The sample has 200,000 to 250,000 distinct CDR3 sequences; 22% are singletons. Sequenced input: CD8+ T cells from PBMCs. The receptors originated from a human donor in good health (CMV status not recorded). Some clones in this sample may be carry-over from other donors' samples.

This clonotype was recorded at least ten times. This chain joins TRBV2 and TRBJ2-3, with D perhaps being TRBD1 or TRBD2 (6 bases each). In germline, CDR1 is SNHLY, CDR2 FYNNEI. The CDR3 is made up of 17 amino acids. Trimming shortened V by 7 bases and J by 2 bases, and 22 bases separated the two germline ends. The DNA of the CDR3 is TGTGCCAGCACTTTTTCCCCCCGGGGGCTAGCCACAGATACGCAGTATTTT. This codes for CASTFSPRGLATDTQYF.

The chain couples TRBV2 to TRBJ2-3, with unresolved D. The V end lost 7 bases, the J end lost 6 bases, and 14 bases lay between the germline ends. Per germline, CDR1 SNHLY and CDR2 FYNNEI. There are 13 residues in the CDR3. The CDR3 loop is CASTGVTADTQYF. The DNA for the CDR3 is TGTGCCAGCACCGGAGTAACGGCGGATACGCAGTATTTT.

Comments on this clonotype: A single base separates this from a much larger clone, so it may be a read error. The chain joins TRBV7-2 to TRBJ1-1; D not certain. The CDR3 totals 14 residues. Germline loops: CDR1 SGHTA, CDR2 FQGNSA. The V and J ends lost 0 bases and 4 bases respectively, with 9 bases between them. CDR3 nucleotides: TGTGCCAGCAGCTTAGCCGACCTCGGCACTGAAGCTTTCTTT. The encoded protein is CASSLADLGTEAFF.

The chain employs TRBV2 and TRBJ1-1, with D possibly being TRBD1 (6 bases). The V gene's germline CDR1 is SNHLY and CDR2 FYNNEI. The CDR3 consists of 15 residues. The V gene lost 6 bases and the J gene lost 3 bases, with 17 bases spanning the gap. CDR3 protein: CASRGGGYGYTEAFF. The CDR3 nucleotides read TGTGCCAGCAGGGGGGGGGGCTATGGGTACACTGAAGCTTTCTTT.

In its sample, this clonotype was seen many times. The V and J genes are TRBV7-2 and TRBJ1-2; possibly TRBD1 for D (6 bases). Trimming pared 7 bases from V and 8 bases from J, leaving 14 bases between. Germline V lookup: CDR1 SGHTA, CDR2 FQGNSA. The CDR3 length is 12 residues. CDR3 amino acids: CASTGGASGYTF. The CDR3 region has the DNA TGTGCCAGCACCGGGGGCGCGTCCGGCTACACCTTC. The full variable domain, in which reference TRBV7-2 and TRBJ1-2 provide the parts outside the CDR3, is GAGVSQSPSNKVTEKGKDVELRCDPISGHTALYWYRQSLGQGLEFLIYFQGNSAPDKSGLPSDRFSAERTGGSVSTLTIQRTQQEDSAVYLCASTGGASGYTFGSGTRLTVV.

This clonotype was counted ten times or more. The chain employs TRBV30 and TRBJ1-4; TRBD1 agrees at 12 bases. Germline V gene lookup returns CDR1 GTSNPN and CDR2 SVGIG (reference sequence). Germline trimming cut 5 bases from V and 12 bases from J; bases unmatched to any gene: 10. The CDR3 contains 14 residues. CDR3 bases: TGTGCCTGGGGACGGGGACAGGGGGCAGTGGAACTGTTTTTT. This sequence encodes CAWGRGQGAVELFF.

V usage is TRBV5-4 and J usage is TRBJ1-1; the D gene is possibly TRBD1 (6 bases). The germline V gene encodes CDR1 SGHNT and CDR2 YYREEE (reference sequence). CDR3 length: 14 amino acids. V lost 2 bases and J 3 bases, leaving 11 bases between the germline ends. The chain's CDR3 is CASSLRTVYTEAFF. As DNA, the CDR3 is TGTGCCAGCAGCTTACGGACAGTATACACTGAAGCTTTCTTT.

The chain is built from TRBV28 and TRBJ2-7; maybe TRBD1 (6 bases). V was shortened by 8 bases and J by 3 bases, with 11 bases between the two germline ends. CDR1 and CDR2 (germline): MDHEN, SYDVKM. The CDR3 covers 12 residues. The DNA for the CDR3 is TGTGCCAGCGGGGACAAGGGCTACGAGCAGTACTTC. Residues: CASGDKGYEQYF.

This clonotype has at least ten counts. In nucleotides, the CDR3 is TGTGCCACCCAGGACAGCTTTAGCAATCAGCCCCAGCATTTT. Translation gives CATQDSFSNQPQHF. The rearrangement links TRBV6-6 to TRBJ1-5; TRBD1 is a possible D gene (6 bases). Germline V gives CDR1 MNHNY, CDR2 SVGAGI (reference sequence). The CDR3 extends over 14 amino acids. V was shortened by 10 bases and J by 0 bases, with 13 bases between the two germline ends.

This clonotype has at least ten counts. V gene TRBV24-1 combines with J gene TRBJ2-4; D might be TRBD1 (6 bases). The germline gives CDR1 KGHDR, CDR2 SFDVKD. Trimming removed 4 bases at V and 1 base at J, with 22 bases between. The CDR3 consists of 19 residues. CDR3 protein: CATSDDGTSPLGAKNIQYF. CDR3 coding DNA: TGTGCCACCAGTGACGACGGGACATCTCCCTTGGGGGCCAAAAACATTCAGTACTTC.

The CDR3: CASSPHIGELFF. As DNA, the CDR3 is TGTGCCAGCAGTCCCCACATCGGGGAGCTGTTTTTT. The rearrangement links TRBV28 to TRBJ2-2; D remains ambiguous. V lost 5 bases to trimming and J lost 7 bases, with 8 bases between them. The CDR3 sequence is 12 residues long. CDR1 MDHEN and CDR2 SYDVKM come from the germline V gene.

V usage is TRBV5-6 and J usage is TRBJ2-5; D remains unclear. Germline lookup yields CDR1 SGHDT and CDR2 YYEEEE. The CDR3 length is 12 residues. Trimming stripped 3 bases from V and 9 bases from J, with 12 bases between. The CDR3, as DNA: TGTGCCAGCAGCTCAGGCTCCACGGCCCAGTACTTC. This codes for CASSSGSTAQYF.

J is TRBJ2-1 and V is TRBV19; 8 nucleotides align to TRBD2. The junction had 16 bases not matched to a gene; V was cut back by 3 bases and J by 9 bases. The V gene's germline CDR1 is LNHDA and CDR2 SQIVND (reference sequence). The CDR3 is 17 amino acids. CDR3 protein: CASSIIWSGLEMPEQFF. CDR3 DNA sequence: TGTGCCAGTAGTATTATCTGGTCGGGACTAGAAATGCCTGAGCAGTTCTTC.

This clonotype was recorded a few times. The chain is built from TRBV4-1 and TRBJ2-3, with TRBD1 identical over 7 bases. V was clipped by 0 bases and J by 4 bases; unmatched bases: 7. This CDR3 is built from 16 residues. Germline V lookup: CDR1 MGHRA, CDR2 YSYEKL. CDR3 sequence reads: CASSQEVTGYSDTQYF. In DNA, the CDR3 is TGCGCCAGCAGCCAAGAGGTGACAGGGTATTCAGATACGCAGTATTTT.